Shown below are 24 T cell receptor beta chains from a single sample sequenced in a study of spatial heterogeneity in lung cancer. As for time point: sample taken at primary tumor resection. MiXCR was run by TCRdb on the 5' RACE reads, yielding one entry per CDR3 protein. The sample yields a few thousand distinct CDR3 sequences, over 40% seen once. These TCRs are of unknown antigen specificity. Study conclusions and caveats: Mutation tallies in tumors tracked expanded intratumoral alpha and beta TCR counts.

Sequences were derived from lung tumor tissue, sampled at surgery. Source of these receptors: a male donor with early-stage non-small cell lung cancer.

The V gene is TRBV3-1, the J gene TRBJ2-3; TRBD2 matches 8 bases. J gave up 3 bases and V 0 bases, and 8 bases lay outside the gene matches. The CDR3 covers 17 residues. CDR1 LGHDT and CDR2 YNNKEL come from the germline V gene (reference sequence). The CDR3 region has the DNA TGTGCCAGCAGCCAAGATGAACCAGCGGGGGCGACAGATACGCAGTATTTT. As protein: CASSQDEPAGATDTQYF.

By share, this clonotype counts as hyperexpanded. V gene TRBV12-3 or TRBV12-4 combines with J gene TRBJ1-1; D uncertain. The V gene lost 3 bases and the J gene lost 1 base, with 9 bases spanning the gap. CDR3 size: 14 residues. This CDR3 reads CASSFGGRNTEAFF. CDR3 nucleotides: TGTGCCAGCAGTTTCGGAGGGCGGAACACTGAAGCTTTCTTT.

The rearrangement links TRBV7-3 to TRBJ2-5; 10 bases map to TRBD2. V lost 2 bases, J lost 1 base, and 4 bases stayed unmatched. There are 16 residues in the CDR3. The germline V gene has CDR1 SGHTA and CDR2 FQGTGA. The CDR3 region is CASSLEPSGGQETQYF. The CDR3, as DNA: TGTGCCAGCAGCTTAGAGCCTAGCGGGGGCCAAGAGACCCAGTACTTC. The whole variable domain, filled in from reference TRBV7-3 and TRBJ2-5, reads GAGVSQTPSNKVTEKGKYVELRCDPISGHTALYWYRQSLGQGPEFLIYFQGTGAADDSGLPNDRFFAVRPEGSVSTLKIQRTERGDSAVYLCASSLEPSGGQETQYFGPGTRLLVL.

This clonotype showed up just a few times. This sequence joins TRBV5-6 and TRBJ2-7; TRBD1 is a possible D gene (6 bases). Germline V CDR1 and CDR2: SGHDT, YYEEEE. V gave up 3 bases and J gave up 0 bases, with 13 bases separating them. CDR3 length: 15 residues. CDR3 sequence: CASSYRQDLSYEQYF. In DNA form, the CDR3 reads TGTGCCAGCAGCTACCGACAGGACCTCTCCTACGAGCAGTACTTC. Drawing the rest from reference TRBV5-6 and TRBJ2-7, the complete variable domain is DAGVTQSPTHLIKTRGQQVTLRCSPKSGHDTVSWYQQALGQGPQFIFQYYEEEERQRGNFPDRFSGHQFPNYSSELNVNALLLGDSALYLCASSYRQDLSYEQYFGPGTRLTVT.

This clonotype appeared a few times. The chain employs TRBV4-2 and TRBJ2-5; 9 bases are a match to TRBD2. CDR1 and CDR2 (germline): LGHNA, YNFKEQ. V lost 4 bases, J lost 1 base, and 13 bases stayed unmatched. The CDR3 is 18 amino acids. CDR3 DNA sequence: TGTGCCAGCAGCCCCCCCCATGTTAGCGGGGGATTCCAAGAGACCCAGTACTTC. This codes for CASSPPHVSGGFQETQYF.

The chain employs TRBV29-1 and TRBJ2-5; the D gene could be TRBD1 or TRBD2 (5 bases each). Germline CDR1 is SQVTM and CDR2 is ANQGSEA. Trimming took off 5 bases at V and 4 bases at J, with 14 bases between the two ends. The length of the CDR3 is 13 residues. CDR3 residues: CSVLRGAGETQYF. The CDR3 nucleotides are TGCAGCGTTCTTAGAGGGGCAGGAGAGACCCAGTACTTC.

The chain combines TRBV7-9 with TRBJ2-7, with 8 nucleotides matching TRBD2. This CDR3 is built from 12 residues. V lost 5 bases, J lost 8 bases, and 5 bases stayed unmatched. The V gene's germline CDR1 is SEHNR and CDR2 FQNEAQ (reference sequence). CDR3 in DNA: TGTGCCAGCAGCCCTCCTAGCGGGCAGCAGTACTTC. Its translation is CASSPPSGQQYF. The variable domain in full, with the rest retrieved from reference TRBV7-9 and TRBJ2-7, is DTGVSQNPRHKITKRGQNVTFRCDPISEHNRLYWYRQTLGQGPEFLTYFQNEAQLEKSRLLSDRFSAERPKGSFSTLEIQRTEQGDSAMYLCASSPPSGQQYFGPGTRLTVT.

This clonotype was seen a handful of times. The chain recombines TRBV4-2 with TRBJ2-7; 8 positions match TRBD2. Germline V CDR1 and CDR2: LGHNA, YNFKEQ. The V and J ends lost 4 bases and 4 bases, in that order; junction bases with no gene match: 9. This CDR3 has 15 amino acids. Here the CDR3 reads CASSPPGGVMYEQYF. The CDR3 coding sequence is TGTGCCAGCAGCCCCCCGGGGGGGGTCATGTACGAGCAGTACTTC.

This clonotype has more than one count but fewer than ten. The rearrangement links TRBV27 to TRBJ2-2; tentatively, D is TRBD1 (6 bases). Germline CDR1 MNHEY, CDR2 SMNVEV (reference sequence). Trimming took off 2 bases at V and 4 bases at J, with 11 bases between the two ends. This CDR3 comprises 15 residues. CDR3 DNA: TGTGCCAGCAGTTTAACAGGGCACCTCACCGGGGAGCTGTTTTTT. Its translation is CASSLTGHLTGELFF.

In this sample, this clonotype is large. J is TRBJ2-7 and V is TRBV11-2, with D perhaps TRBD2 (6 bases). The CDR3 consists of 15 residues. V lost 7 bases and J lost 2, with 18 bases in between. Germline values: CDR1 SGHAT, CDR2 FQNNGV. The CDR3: CASTTSRGPAYEQYF. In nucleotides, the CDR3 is TGTGCCAGCACCACTAGCCGGGGCCCTGCCTACGAGCAGTACTTC.

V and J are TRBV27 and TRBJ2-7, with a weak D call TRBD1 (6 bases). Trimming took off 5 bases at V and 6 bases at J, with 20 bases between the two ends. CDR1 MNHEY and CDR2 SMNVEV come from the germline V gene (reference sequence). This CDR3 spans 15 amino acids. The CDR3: CASSPWDTPQSEQYF. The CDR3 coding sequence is TGTGCCAGCAGTCCCTGGGACACCCCTCAAAGCGAGCAGTACTTC.

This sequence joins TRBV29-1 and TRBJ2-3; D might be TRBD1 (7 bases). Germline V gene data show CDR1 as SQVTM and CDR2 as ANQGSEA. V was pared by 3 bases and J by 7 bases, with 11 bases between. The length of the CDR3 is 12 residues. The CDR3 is CSVDQGGNTQYF. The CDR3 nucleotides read TGCAGCGTTGATCAGGGGGGAAATACGCAGTATTTT.

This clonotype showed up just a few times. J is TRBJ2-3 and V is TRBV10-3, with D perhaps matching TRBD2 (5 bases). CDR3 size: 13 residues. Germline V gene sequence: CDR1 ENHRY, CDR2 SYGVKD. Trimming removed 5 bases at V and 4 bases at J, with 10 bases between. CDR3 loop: CAISSVSADTQYF. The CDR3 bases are TGTGCCATCAGTAGTGTTAGCGCAGATACGCAGTATTTT.

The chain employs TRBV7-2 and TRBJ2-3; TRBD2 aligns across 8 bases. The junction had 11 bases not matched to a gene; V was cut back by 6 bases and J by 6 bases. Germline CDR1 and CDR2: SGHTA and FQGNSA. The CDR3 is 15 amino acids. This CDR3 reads CASRPGGGSRDTQYF. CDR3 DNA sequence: TGTGCCAGCAGACCCGGCGGGGGGTCTCGGGATACGCAGTATTTT. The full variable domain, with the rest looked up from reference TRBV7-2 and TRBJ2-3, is GAGVSQSPSNKVTEKGKDVELRCDPISGHTALYWYRQSLGQGLEFLIYFQGNSAPDKSGLPSDRFSAERTGGSVSTLTIQRTQQEDSAVYLCASRPGGGSRDTQYFGPGTRLTVL.

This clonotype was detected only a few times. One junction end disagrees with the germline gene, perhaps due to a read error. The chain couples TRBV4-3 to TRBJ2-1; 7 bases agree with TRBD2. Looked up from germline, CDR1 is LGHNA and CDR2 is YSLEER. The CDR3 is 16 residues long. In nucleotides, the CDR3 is TGCGCCAGCAGCCAAGTTGGGGGGGGACCTTACAATGAACAGTTCTTC. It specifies CASSQVGGGPYNEQFF.

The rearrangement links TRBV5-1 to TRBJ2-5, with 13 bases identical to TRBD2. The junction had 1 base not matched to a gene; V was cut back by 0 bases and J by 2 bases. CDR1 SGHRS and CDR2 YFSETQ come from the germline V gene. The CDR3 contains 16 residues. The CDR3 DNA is TGCGCCAGCAGCTTGGGGACTAGCGGGGGACAAGAGACCCAGTACTTC. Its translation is CASSLGTSGGQETQYF.

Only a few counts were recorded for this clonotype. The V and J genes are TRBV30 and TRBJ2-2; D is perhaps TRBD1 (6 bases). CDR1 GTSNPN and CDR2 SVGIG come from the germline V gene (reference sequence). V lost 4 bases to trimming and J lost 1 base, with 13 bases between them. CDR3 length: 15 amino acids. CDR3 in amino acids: CAWISRQENTGELFF. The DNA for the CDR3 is TGTGCCTGGATCTCCCGACAGGAGAACACCGGGGAGCTGTTTTTT.

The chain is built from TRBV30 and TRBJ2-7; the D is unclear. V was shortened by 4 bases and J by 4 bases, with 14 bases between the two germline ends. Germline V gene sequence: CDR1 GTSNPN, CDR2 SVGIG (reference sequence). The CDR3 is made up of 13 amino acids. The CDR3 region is CAWNPGTLYEQYF. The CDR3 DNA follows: TGTGCCTGGAACCCCGGAACATTGTACGAGCAGTACTTC.

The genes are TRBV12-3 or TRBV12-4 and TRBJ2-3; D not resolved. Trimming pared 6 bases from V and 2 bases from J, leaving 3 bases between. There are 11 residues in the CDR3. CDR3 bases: TGTGCCAGCAGCGACACAGATACGCAGTATTTT. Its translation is CASSDTDTQYF.

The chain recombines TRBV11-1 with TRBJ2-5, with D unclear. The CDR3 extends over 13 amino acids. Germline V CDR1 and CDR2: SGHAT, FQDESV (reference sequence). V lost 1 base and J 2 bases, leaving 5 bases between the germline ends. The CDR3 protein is CASSLGLQETQYF. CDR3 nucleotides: TGTGCCAGCAGCTTAGGACTTCAAGAGACCCAGTACTTC.

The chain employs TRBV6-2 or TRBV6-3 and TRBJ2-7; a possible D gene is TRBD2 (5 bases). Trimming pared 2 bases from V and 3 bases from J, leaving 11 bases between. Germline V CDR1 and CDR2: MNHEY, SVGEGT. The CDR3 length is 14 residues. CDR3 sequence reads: CASSYGENYYEQYF. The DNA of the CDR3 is TGTGCCAGCAGTTACGGGGAGAATTACTACGAGCAGTACTTC.

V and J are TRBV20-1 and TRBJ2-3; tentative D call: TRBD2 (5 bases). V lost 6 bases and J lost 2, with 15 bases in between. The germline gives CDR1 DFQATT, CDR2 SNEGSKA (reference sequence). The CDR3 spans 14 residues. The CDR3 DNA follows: TGCAGTGCCCCTTCAGCGGAAAACACAGATACGCAGTATTTT. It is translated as CSAPSAENTDTQYF.

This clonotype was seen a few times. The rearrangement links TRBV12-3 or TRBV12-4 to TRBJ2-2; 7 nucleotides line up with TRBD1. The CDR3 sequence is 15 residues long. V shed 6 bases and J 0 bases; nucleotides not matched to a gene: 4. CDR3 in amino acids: CASRTGFPNTGELFF. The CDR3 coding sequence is TGTGCCAGCAGGACAGGGTTCCCGAACACCGGGGAGCTGTTTTTT.

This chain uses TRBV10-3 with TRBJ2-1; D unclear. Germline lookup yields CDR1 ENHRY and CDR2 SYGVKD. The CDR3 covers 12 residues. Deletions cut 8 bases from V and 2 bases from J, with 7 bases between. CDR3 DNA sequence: TGTGCCATCGGGGTGACCTACAATGAGCAGTTCTTC. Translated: CAIGVTYNEQFF.